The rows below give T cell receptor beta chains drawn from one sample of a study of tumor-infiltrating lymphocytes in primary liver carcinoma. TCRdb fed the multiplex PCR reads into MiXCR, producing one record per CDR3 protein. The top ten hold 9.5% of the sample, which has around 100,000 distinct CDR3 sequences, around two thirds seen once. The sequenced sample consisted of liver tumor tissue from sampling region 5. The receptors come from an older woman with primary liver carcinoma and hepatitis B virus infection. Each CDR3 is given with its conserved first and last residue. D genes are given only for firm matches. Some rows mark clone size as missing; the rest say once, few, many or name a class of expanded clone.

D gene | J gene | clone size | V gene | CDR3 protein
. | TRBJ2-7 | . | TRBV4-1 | CASSLQARGDSYEQYF
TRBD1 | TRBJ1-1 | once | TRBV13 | CASSLPTQGAGGNTVAFF
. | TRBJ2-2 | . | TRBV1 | CTNSQECPLGEGRDGEPFF
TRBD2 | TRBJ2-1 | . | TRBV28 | CASRQKREGLNEQFF
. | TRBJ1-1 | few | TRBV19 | CASKAKTGLGTEAFF
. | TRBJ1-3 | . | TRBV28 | CASSTRGNTIYF
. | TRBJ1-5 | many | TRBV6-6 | CASRGGGDGNQPQHF
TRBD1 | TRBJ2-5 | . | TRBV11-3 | CASNSDRGTNSLTGETQYF
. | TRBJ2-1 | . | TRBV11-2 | CASSWTSGGVQFF
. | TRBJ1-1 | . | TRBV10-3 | CAISEGNGKNTEAFF
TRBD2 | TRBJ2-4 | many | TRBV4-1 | CASSRYGLAENIQYF
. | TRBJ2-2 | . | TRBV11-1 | CANRPSLDTGELFF